Shown below are 5 T cell receptor beta chains from a single sample sequenced in a study of T cell responses to AZD1222 COVID-19 vaccine. TCRdb's copy holds only in-frame clones and misses some; the assay was immunoSEQ multiplex PCR. The sample lists 180,000 or so clones, approximately 90% occurring once. This specimen was peripheral blood, taken 28 days after the second AZD1222 dose. Every receptor here comes from an adult who received the AZD1222 COVID-19 vaccine.

The chain carries TRBV5-1 and TRBJ1-2; 8 positions match TRBD1. Per germline, CDR1 SGHRS and CDR2 YFSETQ. The CDR3 length is 13 residues. Trimming cost V 3 bases and J 7 bases; bases outside gene matches: 5. This CDR3 is CASSYRQGIGYTF. In nucleotides, the CDR3 is TGCGCCAGCAGCTATCGACAGGGGATTGGCTACACCTTC.

The genes are TRBV20-1 and TRBJ1-2; D gene uncertain. Between the trimmed V and J ends, which lost 3 bases and 8 bases, there was a span of 22 bases. This CDR3 is 15 amino acids long. Germline CDR1 is DFQATT and CDR2 is SNEGSKA (reference sequence). Here the CDR3 reads CSASGWVLGKKGYTF. As DNA, the CDR3 is TGCAGTGCTAGTGGATGGGTTCTGGGGAAGAAGGGCTACACCTTC.

The J gene is TRBJ2-1, the V gene TRBV6-6; 15 bases match TRBD2. V trimming: 5 bases; J trimming: 4 bases; junction bases outside the gene matches: 18. CDR3 length: 21 residues. Per the germline V gene, CDR1 is MNHNY and CDR2 is SVGAGI (reference sequence). The CDR3 protein is CASSPYRGPQGTSGRYNEQFF. Here the CDR3 DNA reads TGTGCCAGCAGTCCCTATCGGGGCCCCCAAGGGACTAGCGGGAGGTACAATGAGCAGTTCTTC.

This sequence joins TRBV25-1 and TRBJ2-3, with TRBD1 matching 10 bases. V shed 7 bases, J shed 7 bases, and the junction held 8 bases outside the gene matches. The germline gives CDR1 MGHDK, CDR2 SYGVNS. The CDR3 is 14 amino acids. CDR3 residues: CASNDRGLEYTQYF. In DNA form, the CDR3 reads TGTGCCAGCAATGACAGGGGGCTGGAATATACGCAGTATTTT.

The V gene is TRBV7-6, the J gene TRBJ1-1; unclear D gene. The CDR3 is made up of 17 amino acids. With 0 bases removed from V and 1 base from J, the gap between germline ends came to 15 bases. Germline V gene lookup returns CDR1 SGHVS and CDR2 FNYEAQ. CDR3 nucleotide sequence: TGTGCCAGCAGCTTAGCCACCCAGGTTCGAGGGAACACTGAAGCTTTCTTT. Translation: CASSLATQVRGNTEAFF.